These 18 T cell receptor beta chains share one sample of origin, sequenced in a study of post-analysis software for immune sequencing data. General study findings and limits: Compared with controls, patients had more of five TRBV segments, including TRBV5-6, TRBV5-1 and TRBV20-1.

The antigens of these receptors remain unknown. Tagging with unique molecular identifiers was a feature of the TCR beta cDNA libraries. TCRdb called the PCR reads again in MiXCR, with one record for every CDR3 protein. There are 350,000 to 500,000 distinct CDR3 sequences in the sample; 39% occur only once, and 7.6% lies in the top ten. Material: blood. All receptors come from a girl aged 2 to 10 with multiple sclerosis.

The chain recombines TRBV20-1 with TRBJ1-2; a weak D match, TRBD1 (5 bases). The V end lost 1 base, the J end lost 4 bases, and 16 bases lay between the germline ends. The CDR3 is 15 amino acids. Germline V CDR1 and CDR2: DFQATT, SNEGSKA (reference sequence). This CDR3 reads CSARVVTRGAYGYTF. The CDR3 nucleotides are TGCAGTGCTAGAGTTGTGACCCGAGGGGCCTATGGCTACACCTTC.

This clonotype was recorded a few times. The chain combines TRBV6-2 or TRBV6-3 with TRBJ1-5; no clear D gene. The germline CDR1 and CDR2 sequences are MNHEY and SVGEGT. The V and J ends lost 6 bases and 2 bases respectively, with 11 bases between them. The CDR3 is 14 residues long. The CDR3 DNA sequence: TGTGCCAGCAGGCGGAGGGTTGGCAATCAGCCCCAGCATTTT. Amino acids: CASRRRVGNQPQHF.

This clonotype has only a few counts. The V call is TRBV28, the J call TRBJ2-1, with no clear D. V gave up 5 bases and J gave up 8 bases, with 10 bases separating them. Per germline, CDR1 MDHEN and CDR2 SYDVKM. This CDR3 spans 12 amino acids. CDR3 nucleotide sequence: TGTGCCAGCAGTCTGATCAGGCATGAGCAGTTCTTC. Protein: CASSLIRHEQFF.

This clonotype has more than one count but fewer than ten. The V and J genes are TRBV5-1 and TRBJ2-7; no clear D gene. In germline, CDR1 is SGHRS, CDR2 YFSETQ. This CDR3 is 12 amino acids long. The V and J ends lost 2 bases and 4 bases respectively, with 7 bases between them. CDR3: CASSFDRYEQYF. As DNA, the CDR3 is TGCGCCAGCAGCTTTGATAGATACGAGCAGTACTTC. Together with reference TRBV5-1 and TRBJ2-7, the CDR3 gives the full variable domain: KAGVTQTPRYLIKTRGQQVTLSCSPISGHRSVSWYQQTPGQGLQFLFEYFSETQRNKGNFPGRFSGRQFSNSRSEMNVSTLELGDSALYLCASSFDRYEQYFGPGTRLTVT.

The chain is built from TRBV6-5 and TRBJ2-5, with D perhaps TRBD1 (6 bases). The CDR3 is 16 amino acids. CDR1 and CDR2 (germline): MNHEY, SVGAGI. V gave up 0 bases and J gave up 5 bases, with 16 bases separating them. In DNA, the CDR3 is TGTGCCAGCAGTTACTCCGGACAGCCGCCGATTGAGACCCAGTACTTC. It is translated as CASSYSGQPPIETQYF.

This clonotype came up a few times. The V gene is TRBV10-3, the J gene TRBJ2-6, with D possibly matching TRBD1 (6 bases). This CDR3 has 16 residues. Germline CDR1 reads ENHRY; CDR2 reads SYGVKD. Trimming took off 6 bases at V and 2 bases at J, with 14 bases between the two ends. In DNA, the CDR3 is TGTGCCATCAGAAATACCAGGGGTACTGGGGCCAACGTCCTGACTTTC. Amino acid sequence: CAIRNTRGTGANVLTF.

This clonotype was observed a handful of times. This chain joins TRBV5-1 and TRBJ2-1, with D uncertain. The CDR3 is made up of 13 amino acids. Per germline, CDR1 SGHRS and CDR2 YFSETQ. With 2 bases removed from V and 5 bases from J, the gap between germline ends came to 8 bases. CDR3 residues: CASSFGGDNEQFF. The CDR3 nucleotides are TGCGCCAGCAGCTTCGGCGGTGACAATGAGCAGTTCTTC.

This clonotype has at least ten counts. The V and J genes are TRBV29-1 and TRBJ2-5; D may be TRBD1 (6 bases). This CDR3 is built from 16 residues. Germline CDR1 reads SQVTM; CDR2 reads ANQGSEA. The V gene lost 2 bases and the J gene lost 1 base, with 17 bases spanning the gap. This CDR3 is CSVEWGRGHPQETQYF. The CDR3 DNA sequence: TGCAGCGTTGAATGGGGAAGGGGACACCCCCAAGAGACCCAGTACTTC.

The chain is built from TRBV20-1 and TRBJ2-1, with 12 positions matching TRBD2. The CDR3 length is 16 residues. The ends lost 5 bases at V and 6 bases at J; junction bases unmatched: 11. Germline V CDR1 and CDR2: DFQATT, SNEGSKA (reference sequence). The CDR3 spells CSAGGWLAGGVNEQFF. The DNA of the CDR3 is TGCAGTGCTGGAGGGTGGCTAGCGGGAGGGGTCAATGAGCAGTTCTTC.

The table lists this clonotype with a few counts. CDR3 nucleotides: TGCGCCAGCAGCTTGACAGGGGCAGAGACCCAGTACTTC. Translation: CASSLTGAETQYF. The chain recombines TRBV5-1 with TRBJ2-5; 7 nucleotides agree with TRBD1. This CDR3 region has 13 residues. Looked up from germline, CDR1 is SGHRS and CDR2 is YFSETQ. V shed 1 base, J shed 4 bases, and the junction held 1 base outside the gene matches.

This clonotype was seen a handful of times. The chain couples TRBV7-3 to TRBJ2-3; D possibly corresponds to TRBD2 (5 bases). Trimming pared 5 bases from V and 5 bases from J, leaving 20 bases between. The CDR3 is made up of 16 amino acids. The germline CDR1 and CDR2 sequences are SGHTA and FQGTGA. This chain's CDR3 is CASSPSRRAGGDTQYF. The CDR3 DNA reads as TGTGCCAGCAGCCCCTCGAGAAGGGCCGGAGGAGATACGCAGTATTTT.

The rearrangement uses TRBV20-1 and TRBJ1-2; D might be TRBD1 (6 bases). Germline-derived CDR1 and CDR2 are DFQATT and SNEGSKA (reference sequence). The CDR3 sequence is 16 residues long. V was shortened by 1 base and J by 0 bases, with 15 bases between the two germline ends. The CDR3 region has the DNA TGCAGTGCTAGAGGGTTTGGGGGCTTAGCTAACTATGGCTACACCTTC. Translation: CSARGFGGLANYGYTF.

The CDR3 region has the DNA TGTGCCAGCAGCTTGGTCGACAGAGGGACTGAAGCTTTCTTT. Translating it yields CASSLVDRGTEAFF. This chain joins TRBV5-6 and TRBJ1-1; D possibly corresponds to TRBD1 (5 bases). V dropped 0 bases and J dropped 5 bases, with 11 bases sitting between them. This CDR3 has 14 residues. CDR1 SGHDT and CDR2 YYEEEE come from the germline V gene.

This clonotype appeared a few times. This chain uses TRBV29-1 with TRBJ2-7; 7 nucleotides line up with TRBD2. Germline-derived CDR1 and CDR2 are SQVTM and ANQGSEA. The CDR3 is made up of 14 amino acids. With V trimmed by 1 base and J by 2 bases, 5 bases remained unmatched. This CDR3 is CSVEGGDYTYEQYF. The DNA for the CDR3 is TGCAGCGTTGAAGGGGGGGACTATACCTACGAGCAGTACTTC.

The chain couples TRBV5-5 to TRBJ1-5, with TRBD1 matching 9 bases. In germline, CDR1 is SGHKS, CDR2 YYEKEE (reference sequence). Germline trimming cut 4 bases from V and 3 bases from J; bases unmatched to any gene: 8. This CDR3 comprises 16 residues. The CDR3 loop reads CASSARDRGTNQPQHF. CDR3 nucleotides: TGTGCCAGCAGCGCGCGCGACAGGGGGACCAATCAGCCCCAGCATTTT.

The J gene is TRBJ2-3, the V gene TRBV28, with 8 bases that match TRBD1. The CDR3 totals 16 residues. The germline V gene has CDR1 MDHEN and CDR2 SYDVKM. Losses at the gene ends were 1 base for V and 3 bases for J; bases not matched to a gene: 6. The CDR3 sequence is CASSLFQGAETDTQYF. As DNA, the CDR3 is TGTGCCAGCAGTTTATTTCAGGGGGCGGAAACAGATACGCAGTATTTT.

A few counts support this clonotype. The rearrangement uses TRBV6-5 and TRBJ2-7; D is undetermined. Trimming left V 3 bases short and J 2 bases short, with 14 bases between. The CDR3 extends over 15 amino acids. Germline CDR1 and CDR2: MNHEY and SVGAGI. The CDR3 DNA follows: TGTGCCAGCAGTTATTCGTTGGGCCGTCCCTACGAGCAGTACTTC. As protein: CASSYSLGRPYEQYF.

The rearrangement links TRBV28 to TRBJ2-1; D might be TRBD2 (7 bases). This CDR3 is built from 16 residues. With 5 bases removed from V and 4 bases from J, the gap between germline ends came to 18 bases. Germline values: CDR1 MDHEN, CDR2 SYDVKM. DNA for the CDR3: TGTGCCAGCAGTCTTCCCTCTAGGGGGGGATACAATGAGCAGTTCTTC. This gives the protein CASSLPSRGGYNEQFF.